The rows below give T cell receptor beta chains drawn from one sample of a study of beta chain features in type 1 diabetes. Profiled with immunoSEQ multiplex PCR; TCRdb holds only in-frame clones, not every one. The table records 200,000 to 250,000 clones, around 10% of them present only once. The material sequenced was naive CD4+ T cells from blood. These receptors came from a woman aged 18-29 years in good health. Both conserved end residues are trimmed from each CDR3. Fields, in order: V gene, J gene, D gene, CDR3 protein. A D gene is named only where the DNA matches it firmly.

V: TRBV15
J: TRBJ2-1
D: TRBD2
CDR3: ATSRVSGVAGGREQF

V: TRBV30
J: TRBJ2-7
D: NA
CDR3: AWRGGQPSYEQY

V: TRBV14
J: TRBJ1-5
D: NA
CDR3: ASSQGGGWGNQPQH

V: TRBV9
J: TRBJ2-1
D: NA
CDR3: ASSVVGDTPF

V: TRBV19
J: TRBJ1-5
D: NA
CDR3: ASSIRGSNQPQH

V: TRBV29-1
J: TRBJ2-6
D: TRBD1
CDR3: SVARTGGGVGANVLT

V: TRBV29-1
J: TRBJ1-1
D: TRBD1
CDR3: SVVGQGATEAF

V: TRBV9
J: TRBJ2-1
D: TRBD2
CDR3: ASSPRPLAGREQF

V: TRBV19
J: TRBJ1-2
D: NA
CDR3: ASTLGQLGYT

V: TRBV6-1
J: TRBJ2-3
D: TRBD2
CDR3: ASRVAGGPPDTQY

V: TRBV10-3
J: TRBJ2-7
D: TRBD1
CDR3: AISERDRGYEQY

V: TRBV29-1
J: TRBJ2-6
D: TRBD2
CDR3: SGRTSGSGGANVLT

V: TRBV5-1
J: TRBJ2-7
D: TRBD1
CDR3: ASSLVGQGTYEQY

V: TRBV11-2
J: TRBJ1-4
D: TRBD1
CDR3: ASSSPQGAGTNEKLF

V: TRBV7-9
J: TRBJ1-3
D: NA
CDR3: ASSLGEGGNTIY

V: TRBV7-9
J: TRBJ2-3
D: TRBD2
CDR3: ASSLSWREGTDTQY

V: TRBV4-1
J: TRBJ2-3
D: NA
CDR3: ASSQVGSAADTQY

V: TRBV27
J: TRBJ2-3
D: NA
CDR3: ASSLEGGRSDTQY

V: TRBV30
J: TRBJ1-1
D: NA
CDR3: AWDTGTGTEAF

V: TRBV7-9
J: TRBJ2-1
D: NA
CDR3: ASSSPPGSQF

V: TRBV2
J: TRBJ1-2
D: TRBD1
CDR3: ASRDRANYGYT

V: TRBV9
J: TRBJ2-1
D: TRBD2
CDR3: ASSSTSGPFNEQF

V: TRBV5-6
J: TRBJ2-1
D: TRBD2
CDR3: ASSPEASGTGSSYNEQF

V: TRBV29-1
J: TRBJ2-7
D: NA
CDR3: SVARGDHEQY

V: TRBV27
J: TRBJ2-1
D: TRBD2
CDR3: ASSYRLAGVYEQF

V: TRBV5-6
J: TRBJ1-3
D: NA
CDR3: ASSFGPITGNTIY

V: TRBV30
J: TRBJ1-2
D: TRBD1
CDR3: ASTGQGFPYGYT

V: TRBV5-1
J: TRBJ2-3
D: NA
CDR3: ASSRQATDTQY

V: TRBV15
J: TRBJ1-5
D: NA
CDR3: ATSRLGVNQPQH

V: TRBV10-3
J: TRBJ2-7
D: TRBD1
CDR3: AISEDRGSSHEQY

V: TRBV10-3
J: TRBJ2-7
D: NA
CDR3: AISESRASRGSSYEQY

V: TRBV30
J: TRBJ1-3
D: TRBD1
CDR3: AWRTGTGLFSSISGNTIY

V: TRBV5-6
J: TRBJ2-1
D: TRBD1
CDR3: ASRGLDRGSNEQF

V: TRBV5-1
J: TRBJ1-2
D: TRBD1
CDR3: ASRPKYRGFGYT

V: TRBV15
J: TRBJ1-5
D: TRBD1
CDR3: ATSRGQGSGNQPQH

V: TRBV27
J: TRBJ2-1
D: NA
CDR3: ASSFRAESSYNEQF

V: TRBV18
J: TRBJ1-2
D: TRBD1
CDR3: ASQSVSGTGVHGYT

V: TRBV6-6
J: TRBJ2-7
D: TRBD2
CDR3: ASSGLAGYRSYEQY

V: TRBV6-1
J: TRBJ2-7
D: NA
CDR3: ASSEAVARARDEQY

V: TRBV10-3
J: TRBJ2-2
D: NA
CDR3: AISELGSTGELF

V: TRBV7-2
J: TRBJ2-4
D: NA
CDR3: ASSLGSRGKNIQY

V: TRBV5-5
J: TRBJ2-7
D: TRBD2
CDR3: ASSTSVFYEQY

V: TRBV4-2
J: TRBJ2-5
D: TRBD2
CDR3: ASSQERLAGGVPETQY

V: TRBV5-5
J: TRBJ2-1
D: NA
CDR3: ASSAGTGYNEQF

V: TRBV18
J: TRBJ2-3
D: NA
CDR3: ASSPIIRGSTDTQY

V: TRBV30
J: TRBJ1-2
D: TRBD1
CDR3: AWSTGAGYGYT

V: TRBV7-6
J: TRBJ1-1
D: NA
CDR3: ASSLGGLNTEAF

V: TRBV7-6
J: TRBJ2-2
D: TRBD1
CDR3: ASSTWDRNTGELF

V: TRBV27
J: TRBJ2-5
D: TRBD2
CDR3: ATRTSGRAGETQY

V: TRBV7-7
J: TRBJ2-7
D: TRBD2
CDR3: ASSLSGSYEQY

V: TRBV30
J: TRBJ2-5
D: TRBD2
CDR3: AWSVWLAEEKTQY

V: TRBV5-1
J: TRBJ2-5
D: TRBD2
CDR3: ASRTGIAGETETQY

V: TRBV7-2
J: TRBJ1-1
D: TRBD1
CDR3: ASSLAGQEFEAF

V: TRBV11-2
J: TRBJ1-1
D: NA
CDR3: ASSFRRNEAF

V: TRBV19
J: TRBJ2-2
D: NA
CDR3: ASSIVGVLTGELF